The 18 T cell receptor beta chains given below trace back to one sample, sequenced in a study of T cell clonotyping in hematopoietic cell transplantation. The time point denotes: recipient sample about 28 days before transplant, after cytoreduction. Libraries were prepared by immunoSEQ multiplex PCR; TCRdb keeps only in-frame clonotypes and omits some of them. The table lists around 28,000 clones, approximately 94% of them singletons, with around 2.1% in the top ten. Sequenced material: peripheral blood mononuclear cells, taken before stem cell transplant. These receptors were taken from a man in his fifties with acute myeloid leukemia. Some clones in this sample may be carry-over from other donors' samples.

Only one count was recorded for this clone. This rearrangement joins TRBV6-1 to TRBJ1-5; 8 bases match TRBD1. Germline V CDR1 and CDR2: MNHNS, SASEGT. This CDR3 comprises 14 residues. V dropped 3 bases and J dropped 11; count of bases not matched to a gene: 9. CDR3: CASSDLGTGEAQHF. CDR3 DNA sequence: TGTGCCAGCAGTGATCTAGGGACAGGTGAGGCCCAGCATTTT.

CDR3 nucleotide sequence: TGTGCCAGCAGCTCCTCAGAACTTGATGGTGGCTACACCTTC. Translation gives CASSSSELDGGYTF. V is TRBV7-8 and J is TRBJ1-2; no reliable D call. The CDR3 has 14 residues. The germline V and J ends were trimmed by 4 bases and 7 bases, with 16 bases remaining between them. Germline assignment: CDR1 SGHVS and CDR2 FQNEAQ.

This clone was seen a single time. The J gene is TRBJ1-2, the V gene TRBV30; tentatively, D is TRBD1 (5 bases). CDR1 and CDR2 from the germline V gene are GTSNPN and SVGIG (reference sequence). V was pared by 0 bases and J by 6 bases, with 8 bases between. The CDR3 has 12 amino acids. CDR3 DNA: TGTGCCTGGAGTGTATTCAGGGATGGCTACACCTTC. Translating gives CAWSVFRDGYTF.

V and J are TRBV27 and TRBJ2-1, with no clear D. Trimming pared 6 bases from V and 0 bases from J, leaving 3 bases between. Germline V gives CDR1 MNHEY, CDR2 SMNVEV (reference sequence). The CDR3 is 12 amino acids. The CDR3 spells CASRASYNEQFF. The DNA for the CDR3 is TGTGCCAGCAGGGCCTCCTACAATGAGCAGTTCTTC.

This chain links TRBV28 with TRBJ1-2; the D is unclear. Germline assignment: CDR1 MDHEN and CDR2 SYDVKM. V lost 2 bases to trimming and J lost 8 bases, with 6 bases between them. The CDR3 sequence is 11 residues long. CDR3 sequence: CASSLRGGYTF. Here the CDR3 DNA reads TGTGCCAGCAGTTTACGGGGAGGCTACACCTTC.

This rearrangement joins TRBV5-8 to TRBJ2-7; the match to TRBD2 covers 8 bases. From germline, CDR1 is SGHTS and CDR2 YDEGEE. The CDR3 runs to 14 residues. The ends lost 1 base at V and 4 bases at J; junction bases unmatched: 4. Here the CDR3 DNA reads TGTGCCAGCAGCTTGCGCGGGGGGACGTACGAGCAGTACTTC. Protein: CASSLRGGTYEQYF.

The CDR3, as DNA: TGCAGCGCTCAACAGGGGAATCAGCCCCAGCATTTT. As protein: CSAQQGNQPQHF. The genes are TRBV29-1 and TRBJ1-5, with TRBD1 identical over 7 bases. The CDR3 loop spans 12 amino acids. The J segment lost 4 bases and the V segment lost 7 bases, leaving 4 bases of the junction unmatched. The germline V gene encodes CDR1 SQVTM and CDR2 ANQGSEA.

The V and J genes are TRBV7-3 and TRBJ2-7, with TRBD1 matching 11 bases. The CDR3 runs 15 residues. V lost 0 bases and J lost 3; bases outside the gene matches: 1. Germline V gives CDR1 SGHTA, CDR2 FQGTGA. The CDR3 nucleotides read TGTGCCAGCAGCTTAACTGGGACAGGGGGCTACGAGCAGTACTTC. Amino acid sequence: CASSLTGTGGYEQYF.

This chain links TRBV30 with TRBJ2-1, with TRBD2 matching over 7 bases. V shed 0 bases, J shed 5 bases, and the junction held 4 bases outside the gene matches. CDR1 GTSNPN and CDR2 SVGIG come from the germline V gene (reference sequence). The CDR3 length is 14 residues. This CDR3 is CAWSVRSGNNEQFF. The CDR3 DNA reads TGTGCCTGGAGTGTACGGAGCGGGAACAATGAGCAGTTCTTC.

V gene TRBV5-6 combines with J gene TRBJ2-7; D assignment may be TRBD1 or TRBD2 (5 bases each). This CDR3 contains 12 residues. V gave up 7 bases and J gave up 5 bases, with 13 bases separating them. Looked up from germline, CDR1 is SGHDT and CDR2 is YYEEEE. Written as DNA, the CDR3 is TGTGCCAGCGGGTCCTCGGGGCACGAGCAGTACTTC. This codes for CASGSSGHEQYF.

V is TRBV7-3 and J is TRBJ2-5, with TRBD2 matching over 16 bases. The CDR3 covers 17 residues. Germline V gene data show CDR1 as SGHTA and CDR2 as FQGTGA. Losses at the gene ends were 4 bases for V and 4 bases for J; bases not matched to a gene: 6. The CDR3 loop reads CASSSGLAGGPGETQYF. CDR3 nucleotide sequence: TGTGCCAGCAGCTCGGGACTAGCGGGGGGGCCGGGAGAGACCCAGTACTTC.

This sequence joins TRBV9 and TRBJ2-5, with D possibly being TRBD1 (6 bases). Trimming pared 0 bases from V and 0 bases from J, leaving 12 bases between. The CDR3 is 16 residues long. CDR1 and CDR2 from the germline V gene are SGDLS and YYNGEE. This CDR3 reads CASSVGGQLYQETQYF. In DNA form, the CDR3 reads TGTGCCAGCAGCGTAGGCGGACAGCTATACCAAGAGACCCAGTACTTC.

This clone was seen a few times. CDR3 in amino acids: CASSENHDYEQYF. The CDR3, as DNA: TGTGCCAGCAGTGAAAATCACGACTACGAGCAGTACTTC. The chain carries TRBV6-1 and TRBJ2-7; D is unclear. With 2 bases removed from V and 3 bases from J, the gap between germline ends came to 8 bases. CDR3 length: 13 residues. Germline V CDR1 and CDR2: MNHNS, SASEGT.

The chain links TRBV10-1 to TRBJ1-1; D is unresolved. The length of the CDR3 is 13 residues. The V end was cut by 7 bases, the J end by 5 bases, with 14 bases between. The V gene's germline CDR1 is WNHNN and CDR2 SYGVQD (reference sequence). The CDR3 sequence is CASTRAVGTEAFF. The CDR3 DNA is TGCGCCAGCACACGGGCCGTGGGGACTGAAGCTTTCTTT.

This chain uses TRBV2 with TRBJ2-5; TRBD2 agrees at 14 bases. This CDR3 region has 19 residues. CDR1 is SNHLY and CDR2 is FYNNEI in the germline V gene. After removal of 2 bases from V and 2 bases from J, the junction contained 10 bases not matched to a gene. The CDR3 is CASSESAGTSGGPQETQYF. CDR3 DNA sequence: TGTGCCAGCAGTGAATCCGCCGGGACTAGCGGGGGCCCTCAAGAGACCCAGTACTTC.

The rearrangement uses TRBV7-9 and TRBJ2-5; TRBD2 matches 15 bases. Germline CDR1 is SEHNR and CDR2 is FQNEAQ (reference sequence). This CDR3 contains 16 residues. Trimming took 5 bases from V and 2 from J; bases not matched to a gene: 3. CDR3 nucleotide sequence: TGTGCCAGCAGCCCCGGGACTAGCGGGGGGCAAGAGACCCAGTACTTC. This codes for CASSPGTSGGQETQYF.

The chain links TRBV19 to TRBJ2-1; D gene ambiguous. The CDR3 has 16 residues. Germline V gives CDR1 LNHDA, CDR2 SQIVND (reference sequence). V was shortened by 5 bases and J by 0 bases, with 14 bases between the two germline ends. The CDR3 coding sequence is TGTGCCAGTAGTTTCGAAACGGCAAGCTCCTACAATGAGCAGTTCTTC. Translation gives CASSFETASSYNEQFF.

The V gene is TRBV11-2, the J gene TRBJ2-7, with D tentatively TRBD1 or TRBD2 (5 bases each). Between the trimmed V and J ends, which lost 8 bases and 4 bases, there was a span of 12 bases. This CDR3 comprises 12 residues. Germline lookup yields CDR1 SGHAT and CDR2 FQNNGV. CDR3 in DNA: TGTGCCAGCCAGGGACGACAATACGAGCAGTACTTC. Translation: CASQGRQYEQYF.